This T cell receptor beta chain came from a study of T-cell memory formation after mild COVID-19. This clonotype was picked up a small number of times. The CDR3 has 15 residues. Unmatched junction bases numbered 6, after V lost 6 bases and J lost 2 bases. TCRdb reanalysed the 5' RACE reads using MiXCR and keeps one entry per CDR3 protein. The sample holds approximately 260,000 distinct CDR3 sequences; around 17% are singletons and the top ten take 22%. Sequencing used PBMCs or a T cell subset sorted from them (not recorded which). The V gene is TRBV12-3 or TRBV12-4, the J gene TRBJ2-5; TRBD2 matches 10 bases. This receptor was obtained from a man aged 18 to 29 who had mild COVID-19 (a few samples of this study predate the infection). Cell type and time point are not known. The CDR3: CASSSLAGVQETQYF. DNA for the CDR3: TGTGCCAGCAGCTCCCTAGCGGGGGTTCAAGAGACCCAGTACTTC.